This T cell receptor (beta chain) was sequenced for a study of T cell changes during pregnancy in multiple sclerosis. Clones were read by immunoSEQ multiplex PCR, and TCRdb kept only the in-frame ones, dropping some. Of 65,000 or so clones listed, 90% were seen once; the top ten hold about 2%. V gave up 4 bases and J gave up 7 bases, with 20 bases separating them. The CDR3 runs to 16 residues. From germline, CDR1 is SGDLS and CDR2 YYNGEE. Here the sequenced sample was peripheral blood, taken in the second trimester of pregnancy. The V gene is TRBV9, the J gene TRBJ1-4; D call uncertain. This clonotype was obtained from a female donor in good health, enrolled as a control in a pregnancy study. CDR3 DNA: TGTGCCAGCAGCCCTCGAGAGGGAACGCCCTTTGAAAAACTGTTTTTT. The encoded protein is CASSPREGTPFEKLFF.